The TCR beta chain described here comes from a study of response to subunit inactivated influenza vaccine. This clonotype was seen only a few times. MiXCR was run by TCRdb on the RT-PCR reads, yielding one entry per CDR3 protein. Of around 480,000 distinct CDR3 sequences listed, approximately 10% are singletons. CDR1 is SGDLS, CDR2 YYNGEE, per germline. V shed 3 bases, J shed 6 bases, and the junction held 5 bases outside the gene matches. This CDR3 has 15 amino acids. The starting material was PBMCs from blood, obtained 45 days after vaccination. This TCR derives from a middle-aged man who received an inactivated influenza vaccine. The rearrangement joins TRBV9 to TRBJ2-7, with 14 bases that match TRBD2. Written as DNA, the CDR3 is TGTGCCAGCAGCGGGGGACTAGCGGGAGCCCGCGAGCAGTACTTC. Protein: CASSGGLAGAREQYF.